This paragraph reports one T cell receptor beta chain. This sample was included in a study of blood T cell repertoires in COVID-19. Some clones are missing from TCRdb's copy, which holds only in-frame ones; the method was immunoSEQ multiplex PCR. The data show 160,000 or so clones, around four fifths seen once. Categorization into cohorts depended on clinical history that participants reported. Germline V gene sequence: CDR1 SNHLY, CDR2 FYNNEI. V was cut by 2 bases and J by 0 bases, with 7 bases left in between. The CDR3 has 15 amino acids. The TCR was taken from a woman in her fifties or sixties who had recovered from COVID-19. The sequenced sample consisted of PBMCs or T cells enriched from blood (not recorded which). The genes are TRBV2 and TRBJ2-2; unclear D gene. The CDR3 loop is CASSELSSNTGELFF. The CDR3, as DNA: TGTGCCAGCAGTGAACTGAGCTCGAACACCGGGGAGCTGTTTTTT.